The clone carrying this TCR beta chain showed up just a few times. Profiling of TCR beta VDJ combinations and CDR3 sequences used genomic DNA as template. TCRdb itself ran the reads through MiXCR, one entry per CDR3 protein. Of hundreds of thousands of distinct CDR3 sequences in the sample, just under 70% are singletons; the top ten hold 4%. CDR1 SNHLY and CDR2 FYNNEI come from the germline V gene. CDR3 length equals 15 residues. V lost 6 bases, J lost 2 bases, and 17 bases lay in between. The sample belongs to a study of CD8+CD57+ T cells in acquired aplastic anemia. This clonotype was obtained from a human donor in good health, serving as a control. The chain carries TRBV2 and TRBJ2-7; D is unresolved. Material: sorted CD4+, CD8+, or CD8+CD57+ T cells (not recorded which) from PBMCs. The CDR3 loop reads CASRPEAGLTYEQYF. The CDR3 DNA sequence: TGTGCCAGCAGGCCTGAGGCAGGCCTGACCTACGAGCAGTACTTC.